These 30 T cell receptor beta chains share one sample of origin, sequenced in a study of T cell responses to AZD1222 COVID-19 vaccine. Libraries were prepared by immunoSEQ multiplex PCR; TCRdb keeps only in-frame clonotypes and omits some of them. The sample has roughly 130,000 clones, 75% to 90% seen once; the top ten hold approximately 1.4%. Sequenced material: peripheral blood, taken on day 0 of AZD1222 vaccination. These receptors all come from an adult in good health.

The chain combines TRBV3-1 (or the pseudogene TRBV3-2) with TRBJ2-7; D is unclear. Germline CDR1 reads LGHDT; CDR2 reads YNNKEL (reference sequence). Trimming removed 0 bases at V and 7 bases at J, with 7 bases between. The CDR3 covers 12 residues. DNA for the CDR3: TGTGCCAGCAGCCAAGAGGAAAGGGAGCAGTACTTC. It translates to CASSQEEREQYF.

This clone was counted between two and nine times. The genes are TRBV7-2 and TRBJ1-2, with D unresolved. V was trimmed by 2 bases and J by 8 bases, leaving 15 bases between them. CDR1 and CDR2 from the germline V gene are SGHTA and FQGNSA. The CDR3 covers 14 residues. CDR3 amino acids: CASSLRFDGRGYTF. CDR3 nucleotides: TGTGCCAGCAGCTTACGCTTTGACGGAAGGGGCTACACCTTC.

The chain links TRBV28 to TRBJ1-1, with 8 bases that match TRBD1. Germline CDR1 is MDHEN and CDR2 is SYDVKM. There are 14 residues in the CDR3. J was trimmed by 4 bases and V by 7 bases; bases with no gene match: 8. The DNA of the CDR3 is TGTGCCAGCATCACGACAGGGGAAGTCACTGAAGCTTTCTTT. As protein: CASITTGEVTEAFF.

This clone is a singleton in its sample. The chain links TRBV24-1 to TRBJ2-3, with TRBD1 identical over 8 bases. Trimming at V came to 3 bases and at J to 4 bases, leaving 5 bases not matched to a gene. The CDR3 sequence is 15 residues long. Germline V gene sequence: CDR1 KGHDR, CDR2 SFDVKD. CDR3 nucleotides: TGTGCCACCAGTGATCCCAGGGGGCCGGCAGATACGCAGTATTTT. Translated, it gives CATSDPRGPADTQYF.

The CDR3 protein is CATIQGDNEKLFF. CDR3 DNA sequence: TGTGCCACCATACAGGGAGATAATGAAAAACTGTTTTTT. The genes are TRBV28 and TRBJ1-4, with D maybe TRBD1 (6 bases). The ends were cut back, 10 bases at V and 4 bases at J, with 13 bases in the middle. Germline CDR1 and CDR2: MDHEN and SYDVKM. The CDR3 is 13 amino acids. The full variable domain, its missing parts supplied by reference TRBV28 and TRBJ1-4, is DVKVTQSSRYLVKRTGEKVFLECVQDMDHENMFWYRQDPGLGLRLIYFSYDVKMKEKGDIPEGYSVSREKKERFSLILESASTNQTSMYLCATIQGDNEKLFFGSGTQLSVL.

The chain recombines TRBV2 with TRBJ1-2; no firm D call. Trimming pared 8 bases from V and 0 bases from J, leaving 13 bases between. This CDR3 region has 14 residues. The germline gives CDR1 SNHLY, CDR2 FYNNEI. DNA for the CDR3: TGTGCCAGCTCCTACACTGCCCCTAACTATGGCTACACCTTC. Protein sequence: CASSYTAPNYGYTF.

Here the CDR3 reads CASSPKTGGFGQPQHF. The DNA of the CDR3 is TGTGCCAGCAGCCCGAAGACAGGGGGCTTCGGTCAGCCCCAGCATTTT. This chain joins TRBV7-6 and TRBJ1-5; 10 bases agree with TRBD1. This CDR3 spans 16 amino acids. After removal of 5 bases from V and 6 bases from J, the junction contained 10 bases not matched to a gene. CDR1 is SGHVS and CDR2 is FNYEAQ in the germline V gene.

The rearrangement uses TRBV7-9 and TRBJ2-7; possibly TRBD2 for D (6 bases). This CDR3 comprises 12 residues. The V gene lost 4 bases and the J gene lost 6 bases, with 10 bases spanning the gap. The germline CDR1 and CDR2 sequences are SEHNR and FQNEAQ (reference sequence). This chain's CDR3 is CASSSTSPEQYF. In nucleotides, the CDR3 is TGTGCCAGCAGCTCTACTAGCCCCGAGCAGTACTTC.

J is TRBJ2-7 and V is TRBV4-1; tentatively, D is TRBD1 (5 bases). Germline V gene sequence: CDR1 MGHRA, CDR2 YSYEKL. Deletions cut 1 base from V and 4 bases from J, with 17 bases between. This CDR3 comprises 16 residues. The CDR3 is CASSQVRETERYEQYF. CDR3 bases: TGCGCCAGCAGCCAAGTCAGAGAGACAGAGAGATACGAGCAGTACTTC.

The gene calls are TRBV5-4 and TRBJ2-1; a weak D match, TRBD1 (6 bases). CDR1 is SGHNT, CDR2 YYREEE, per germline (reference sequence). The CDR3 is made up of 17 amino acids. The V end was cut by 1 base, the J end by 2 bases, with 16 bases between. As DNA, the CDR3 is TGTGCCAGCAGCTTGAATCAGGTGAGGGGGACCTACAATGAGCAGTTCTTC. This codes for CASSLNQVRGTYNEQFF.

The J gene is TRBJ2-3, the V gene TRBV30; 7 positions agree with TRBD1. The CDR3 is 16 amino acids. The trim removed 2 bases at V and 2 bases at J, leaving 10 bases unmatched. The germline gives CDR1 GTSNPN, CDR2 SVGIG (reference sequence). DNA of the CDR3: TGTGCCTGGAGTATTCTGACAGGGACCAACACAGATACGCAGTATTTT. Translated, it gives CAWSILTGTNTDTQYF. Variable domain in full (rest from reference TRBV30 and TRBJ2-3): SQTIHQWPATLVQPVGSPLSLECTVEGTSNPNLYWYRQAAGRGLQLLFYSVGIGQISSEVPQNLSASRPQDRQFILSSKKLLLSDSGFYLCAWSILTGTNTDTQYFGPGTRLTVL.

A few counts support this clone. The chain is built from TRBV5-1 and TRBJ1-1; D is possibly TRBD1 (5 bases). This CDR3 contains 14 residues. Germline V gives CDR1 SGHRS, CDR2 YFSETQ. Trimming took 4 bases from V and 3 from J, leaving 13 bases between them. This CDR3 reads CASSTQGGDTEAFF. CDR3 sequence (DNA): TGCGCCAGCAGCACCCAGGGTGGGGACACTGAAGCTTTCTTT.

The chain has TRBV5-4 and TRBJ2-5; a weak D match, TRBD2 (6 bases). Trimming took off 0 bases at V and 9 bases at J, with 9 bases between the two ends. This CDR3 is built from 12 residues. Germline lookup yields CDR1 SGHNT and CDR2 YYREEE (reference sequence). The CDR3 nucleotides read TGTGCCAGCAGCTTGGAGGAGGGCTCCCAGTACTTC. This sequence encodes CASSLEEGSQYF.

The rearrangement uses TRBV12-3 or TRBV12-4 and TRBJ1-2, with D uncertain. The CDR3 totals 13 residues. Trimming stripped 1 base from V and 5 bases from J, with 8 bases between. As DNA, the CDR3 is TGTGCCAGCAGTTTAGGGCCGAGATATGGCTACACCTTC. Protein sequence: CASSLGPRYGYTF.

The chain has TRBV30 and TRBJ1-2; 10 nucleotides agree with TRBD1. With 1 base clipped from V and 5 bases from J, the junction kept 7 bases outside the gene matches. The CDR3 length is 15 residues. CDR1 is GTSNPN, CDR2 SVGIG, per germline (reference sequence). The CDR3 bases are TGTGCCTGGAGTGGGGACAGGGGCCTCCTATATGGCTACACCTTC. It translates to CAWSGDRGLLYGYTF.

This chain uses TRBV3-1 (or the pseudogene TRBV3-2) with TRBJ2-1; 8 bases fit TRBD1. Trimming removed 3 bases from V and 8 bases from J; junction bases left unmatched: 6. CDR1 and CDR2 from the germline V gene are LGHDT and YNNKEL (reference sequence). There are 14 residues in the CDR3. The chain's CDR3 is CASSHTDRAYEQFF. Written as DNA, the CDR3 is TGTGCCAGCAGCCATACGGACAGGGCCTATGAGCAGTTCTTC.

The V call is TRBV5-3, the J call TRBJ2-3; D is possibly TRBD1 (8 bases). TRBV5-3 is treated as an ORF (open reading frame) with a function not yet certain. The V gene lost 7 bases and the J gene lost 6 bases, with 18 bases spanning the gap. The CDR3 is 14 residues long. The CDR3, as DNA: TGTGCCAGACAGACAGGGGACTATAGGGATACGCAGTATTTT. Translated, it gives CARQTGDYRDTQYF.

V gene TRBV4-1 combines with J gene TRBJ1-2, with D perhaps matching TRBD1 (5 bases). CDR1 and CDR2 from the germline V gene are MGHRA and YSYEKL. The CDR3 is 15 residues long. V shed 0 bases and J shed 4 bases, with 12 bases lying between them. The CDR3 spells CASSQEGTELYGYTF. As DNA, the CDR3 is TGCGCCAGCAGCCAAGAAGGGACTGAACTCTATGGCTACACCTTC.

This clone was counted a few times. This chain connects TRBV6-2 or TRBV6-3 to TRBJ1-6, with D perhaps TRBD1 (5 bases). The CDR3 loop spans 18 amino acids. The germline V gene encodes CDR1 MNHEY and CDR2 SVGEGT. V was shortened by 0 bases and J by 1 base, with 13 bases between the two germline ends. CDR3 in amino acids: CASSYSHLRGSYNSPLHF. In DNA form, the CDR3 reads TGTGCCAGCAGTTACTCGCACCTCCGGGGGTCCTATAATTCACCCCTCCACTTT.

This chain connects TRBV19 to TRBJ2-7, with 9 positions matching TRBD1. There are 15 residues in the CDR3. J gave up 4 bases and V 5 bases, and 9 bases lay outside the gene matches. Germline loops: CDR1 LNHDA, CDR2 SQIVND (reference sequence). The CDR3 DNA follows: TGTGCCAGTAGTCTCACCGGGACAGGGTGGTACGAGCAGTACTTC. It yields the protein CASSLTGTGWYEQYF.

This clone was seen more than once but under ten times. The rearrangement joins TRBV7-2 to TRBJ1-2, with 11 nucleotides matching TRBD1. The germline gives CDR1 SGHTA, CDR2 FQGNSA. Trimming removed 5 bases from V and 7 bases from J; junction bases left unmatched: 9. The CDR3 is made up of 15 amino acids. In DNA, the CDR3 is TGTGCCAGCAGCCCCGGGACAGGGGGTAAGCGTGGCTACACCTTC. Its translation: CASSPGTGGKRGYTF.

This clone has just a few counts. The genes are TRBV18 and TRBJ1-5; unclear D gene. Germline-derived CDR1 and CDR2 are KGHSH and LQKENI. V lost 0 bases and J lost 4, with 10 bases in between. This CDR3 spans 15 amino acids. CDR3 residues: CASSPPFQVNQPQHF. The CDR3 region has the DNA TGTGCCAGCTCACCACCGTTTCAGGTAAATCAGCCCCAGCATTTT.

This clone was counted only a few times. The gene calls are TRBV25-1 and TRBJ2-3, with TRBD1 matching 7 bases. Per the germline V gene, CDR1 is MGHDK and CDR2 is SYGVNS. V was pared by 1 base and J by 2 bases, with 6 bases of the junction left unmatched. This CDR3 has 16 amino acids. CDR3 loop: CASSESEGAITDTQYF. The DNA of the CDR3 is TGTGCCAGCAGTGAATCAGAGGGGGCCATCACAGATACGCAGTATTTT.

The chain has TRBV7-9 and TRBJ1-1; 9 bases are shared with TRBD1. Germline CDR1 and CDR2: SEHNR and FQNEAQ (reference sequence). With V trimmed by 5 bases and J by 0 bases, 7 bases remained unmatched. The CDR3 is made up of 16 amino acids. CDR3 sequence: CASSLKGQGMNTEAFF. For the CDR3, the DNA is TGTGCCAGCAGCCTCAAAGGACAGGGGATGAACACTGAAGCTTTCTTT. Filled out from reference TRBV7-9 and TRBJ1-1, the complete variable domain reads DTGVSQNPRHKITKRGQNVTFRCDPISEHNRLYWYRQTLGQGPEFLTYFQNEAQLEKSRLLSDRFSAERPKGSFSTLEIQRTEQGDSAMYLCASSLKGQGMNTEAFFGQGTRLTVV.

The V call is TRBV6-5, the J call TRBJ1-2; 7 bases are shared with TRBD1. This CDR3 contains 13 residues. Germline V gene sequence: CDR1 MNHEY, CDR2 SVGAGI. V trimming: 6 bases; J trimming: 3 bases; junction bases outside the gene matches: 4. The DNA of the CDR3 is TGTGCCAGCAGCAGGGGGGCTGACTATGGCTACACCTTC. This gives the protein CASSRGADYGYTF.

V is TRBV7-3 and J is TRBJ2-7; D is uncertain. Germline loops: CDR1 SGHTA, CDR2 FQGTGA. The CDR3 has 16 residues. V lost 2 bases and J lost 4, with 18 bases in between. The CDR3 loop is CASSLGSWDTLYEQYF. DNA for the CDR3: TGTGCCAGCAGCTTAGGATCATGGGATACCCTTTACGAGCAGTACTTC.

J is TRBJ2-3 and V is TRBV5-1, with D perhaps TRBD1 (6 bases). CDR3 size: 15 residues. Trimming stripped 2 bases from V and 0 bases from J, with 10 bases between. CDR1 is SGHRS and CDR2 is YFSETQ in the germline V gene. CDR3 region: CASSFQGLSTDTQYF. The DNA for the CDR3 is TGCGCCAGCAGCTTCCAGGGGCTTAGCACAGATACGCAGTATTTT.

This clone was found a few times. The chain recombines TRBV2 with TRBJ1-5; no firm D call. This CDR3 is 14 amino acids long. The ends were cut back, 7 bases at V and 0 bases at J, with 10 bases in the middle. Germline V gene lookup returns CDR1 SNHLY and CDR2 FYNNEI. The CDR3 coding sequence is TGTGCCAGCACTTACATTGATAGCAATCAGCCCCAGCATTTT. It translates to CASTYIDSNQPQHF.

The chain employs TRBV6-5 and TRBJ2-7; weak D call: TRBD1 (5 bases). Trimming stripped 0 bases from V and 0 bases from J, with 9 bases between. The germline V gene has CDR1 MNHEY and CDR2 SVGAGI. This CDR3 region has 15 residues. For the CDR3, the DNA is TGTGCCAGCAGTTACTCTCAGGGTATCTCCTACGAGCAGTACTTC. Its translation is CASSYSQGISYEQYF.

The rearrangement joins TRBV12-3 or TRBV12-4 to TRBJ1-3; D not resolved. The CDR3 sequence is 13 residues long. V gave up 5 bases and J gave up 2 bases, with 7 bases separating them. The DNA of the CDR3 is TGTGCCAGCAGTCCTCGGCCTGGAAACACCATATATTTT. This sequence encodes CASSPRPGNTIYF.